Shown below are 28 T cell receptor beta chains from a single sample sequenced in a study of T-cell memory formation after mild COVID-19 (TCRdb year 2021). The library came from 5' RACE. Sequencing instrument: Illumina NovaSeq 6000. TCRdb redid the processing of the public reads, applying fastp at Q25 and MiXCR, and retained in-frame beta chains. Records with the same CDR3 protein are collapsed into one entry carrying the most frequent genes and DNA. This sample gives about 150,000 distinct CDR3 sequences in total; around 21% of them show up just once. The top ten clones comprise around 2.4% of the sample. The sample comprised PBMCs or a T cell subset sorted from them (not recorded which). All receptors come from an adult woman who had mild COVID-19 (a few samples of this study predate the infection). The sample titles of this study are shuffled in the database, so cell type and time point are left out; the donor was told from shared clones.

This clonotype has a count of ten or more. This chain links TRBV12-3 or TRBV12-4 with TRBJ2-1; 8 nucleotides match TRBD2. Trimming removed 6 bases from V and 7 bases from J; junction bases left unmatched: 11. There are 15 residues in the CDR3. CDR3 in DNA: TGTGCCAGCAGGCCTTACGGGGGGGCAGGGAATGAGCAGTTCTTC. Translated, it gives CASRPYGGAGNEQFF.

The genes are TRBV5-1 and TRBJ2-7; D perhaps matches TRBD1 (7 bases). Per the germline V gene, CDR1 is SGHRS and CDR2 is YFSETQ. With 3 bases removed from V and 6 bases from J, the gap between germline ends came to 19 bases. The CDR3 runs 15 residues. The CDR3 region is CASSSRTGGSSEQYF. The CDR3 DNA follows: TGCGCCAGCAGCTCGAGGACAGGAGGGTCTTCCGAGCAGTACTTC. Supplemented by reference TRBV5-1 and TRBJ2-7, the full variable domain reads KAGVTQTPRYLIKTRGQQVTLSCSPISGHRSVSWYQQTPGQGLQFLFEYFSETQRNKGNFPGRFSGRQFSNSRSEMNVSTLELGDSALYLCASSSRTGGSSEQYFGPGTRLTVT.

This clonotype was counted between two and nine times. The genes are TRBV2 and TRBJ2-1; 8 bases are a match to TRBD2. This CDR3 comprises 13 residues. The junction had 8 bases not matched to a gene; V was cut back by 6 bases and J by 10 bases. Germline CDR1 and CDR2: SNHLY and FYNNEI. The CDR3 spells CASRAGLAAEQFF. In nucleotides, the CDR3 is TGTGCCAGCAGAGCAGGACTAGCAGCGGAGCAGTTCTTC.

V usage is TRBV5-1 and J usage is TRBJ2-1, with D unresolved. Between the trimmed V and J ends, which lost 1 base and 3 bases, there was a span of 5 bases. Germline V gives CDR1 SGHRS, CDR2 YFSETQ. CDR3 size: 13 residues. In DNA, the CDR3 is TGCGCCAGCAGCTTGTGGGGCTACAATGAGCAGTTCTTC. This encodes CASSLWGYNEQFF.

This clonotype was seen more than once but under ten times. The rearrangement links TRBV5-1 to TRBJ2-2, with TRBD2 identical over 7 bases. The germline gives CDR1 SGHRS, CDR2 YFSETQ. The CDR3 runs to 15 residues. The V gene end was trimmed by 4 bases and the J gene end by 7 bases; junction bases not matched to a gene: 10. CDR3 amino acids: CASSVTSTQGGELFF. DNA for the CDR3: TGCGCCAGCAGCGTGACTAGCACCCAGGGCGGGGAGCTGTTTTTT.

This clonotype was recorded a few times. This chain links TRBV7-9 with TRBJ2-7, with 8 bases lining up with TRBD2. CDR3 length: 15 amino acids. V lost 7 bases and J lost 4; bases outside the gene matches: 12. Germline assignment: CDR1 SEHNR and CDR2 FQNEAQ (reference sequence). CDR3 DNA sequence: TGTGCCAGCACCCTAAGGCGAGCGGGAGCTTACGAGCAGTACTTC. It translates to CASTLRRAGAYEQYF.

The J gene is TRBJ2-5, the V gene TRBV4-1; 7 bases are a match to TRBD1. This CDR3 comprises 18 residues. Unmatched junction bases numbered 16, after V lost 4 bases and J lost 2 bases. Germline CDR1 and CDR2: MGHRA and YSYEKL. The DNA for the CDR3 is TGCGCCAGCAGCCCGCGCTCCCCCGGGACAGTGAAGCAAGAGACCCAGTACTTC. This sequence encodes CASSPRSPGTVKQETQYF.

This clonotype was recorded once. The chain recombines TRBV20-1 with TRBJ2-5; 7 bases agree with TRBD1. Germline loops: CDR1 DFQATT, CDR2 SNEGSKA (reference sequence). The CDR3 totals 17 residues. J lost 1 base, V lost 3 bases, and 14 bases had no gene match. In nucleotides, the CDR3 is TGCAGTGCTAGCAAGGTGGGGACAGTGAATTTCCAAGAGACCCAGTACTTC. As protein: CSASKVGTVNFQETQYF.

About this clonotype: Mismatch with germline at one junction end may stem from a read error. The chain employs TRBV7-2 and TRBJ2-4; 7 bases map to TRBD2. The germline CDR1 and CDR2 sequences are SGHTA and FQGNSA. The CDR3 is made up of 13 amino acids. The CDR3 sequence is CASSFGGSPILYF. The DNA for the CDR3 is TGTGCCAGCAGCTTCGGGGGGTCCCCGATTCTGTACTTC.

The DNA of the CDR3 is TGCAGCGTTGAGGAGGGGTCTCCGTCCTACAATGAGCAGTTCTTC. It specifies CSVEEGSPSYNEQFF. This rearrangement joins TRBV29-1 to TRBJ2-1, with D possibly TRBD2 on 6 matching bases. Germline loops: CDR1 SQVTM, CDR2 ANQGSEA. The V and J ends lost 3 bases and 1 base respectively, with 13 bases between them. The CDR3 is 15 residues long.

The J gene is TRBJ2-5, the V gene TRBV5-1, with D perhaps matching TRBD1 (7 bases). CDR1 SGHRS and CDR2 YFSETQ come from the germline V gene. This CDR3 has 13 residues. V gave up 6 bases and J gave up 2 bases, with 11 bases separating them. In DNA, the CDR3 is TGCGCCAGCACCAGGGGGGATCAAGAGACCCAGTACTTC. The encoded protein is CASTRGDQETQYF.

The gene calls are TRBV4-2 and TRBJ2-5, with 11 bases that match TRBD2. Germline V gene data show CDR1 as LGHNA and CDR2 as YNFKEQ. The CDR3 length is 18 residues. J lost 2 bases, V lost 1 base, and 9 bases had no gene match. The CDR3 sequence: CASSQGRGLAGGQETQYF. The CDR3, as DNA: TGTGCCAGCAGCCAAGGGCGGGGGCTAGCGGGAGGACAAGAGACCCAGTACTTC.

The gene calls are TRBV29-1 and TRBJ2-7, with TRBD2 matching 7 bases. CDR1 and CDR2 from the germline V gene are SQVTM and ANQGSEA. The length of the CDR3 is 14 residues. The V segment lost 0 bases and the J segment 2 bases; nucleotides outside the gene matches: 4. CDR3 nucleotide sequence: TGCAGCGTTGAAGATCGGCTAGCGGCCTACGAGCAGTACTTC. The encoded protein is CSVEDRLAAYEQYF.

The sample holds a few counts of this clonotype. The J gene is TRBJ2-5, the V gene TRBV6-2 or TRBV6-3; D possibly matches TRBD1 or TRBD2 (5 bases each). The CDR3 contains 13 residues. The V end lost 5 bases, the J end lost 7 bases, and 14 bases lay between the germline ends. Germline CDR1 is MNHEY and CDR2 is SVGEGT. CDR3 protein: CASSPGDGRTQYF. Here the CDR3 DNA reads TGTGCCAGCAGTCCCGGGGACGGGCGGACCCAGTACTTC.

This chain uses TRBV30 with TRBJ1-5; D may be TRBD1 (5 bases). This CDR3 comprises 14 residues. Germline assignment: CDR1 GTSNPN and CDR2 SVGIG (reference sequence). V was trimmed by 0 bases and J by 2 bases, leaving 8 bases between them. The CDR3 is CAWSVGGGNQPQHF. For the CDR3, the DNA is TGTGCCTGGAGTGTGGGAGGGGGCAATCAGCCCCAGCATTTT. The complete variable domain, with remaining parts taken from reference TRBV30 and TRBJ1-5, reads SQTIHQWPATLVQPVGSPLSLECTVEGTSNPNLYWYRQAAGRGLQLLFYSVGIGQISSEVPQNLSASRPQDRQFILSSKKLLLSDSGFYLCAWSVGGGNQPQHFGDGTRLSIL.

The V gene is TRBV6-2 or TRBV6-3, the J gene TRBJ2-2; D may be TRBD1 (6 bases). The germline V and J ends were trimmed by 7 bases and 0 bases, with 12 bases remaining between them. Germline V gene data show CDR1 as MNHEY and CDR2 as SVGEGT. This CDR3 has 15 amino acids. The CDR3 coding sequence is TGTGCCAGCATTGAACGGACAGCGAACACCGGGGAGCTGTTTTTT. The encoded protein is CASIERTANTGELFF.

This clonotype was seen repeatedly, ten times or more. This rearrangement joins TRBV12-3 or TRBV12-4 to TRBJ2-1, with 7 bases fitting TRBD2. V lost 9 bases and J lost 5; bases outside the gene matches: 10. This CDR3 has 14 residues. CDR3 protein: CARKKRENHNEQFF. CDR3 nucleotides: TGTGCCAGAAAGAAGCGGGAAAATCACAATGAGCAGTTCTTC.

V gene TRBV30 combines with J gene TRBJ1-5; D not resolved. This CDR3 region has 13 residues. Germline CDR1 reads GTSNPN; CDR2 reads SVGIG (reference sequence). The V gene lost 4 bases and the J gene lost 5 bases, with 12 bases spanning the gap. CDR3 loop: CAWNRLFDQPQHF. The CDR3 DNA sequence: TGTGCCTGGAATCGGCTCTTCGATCAGCCCCAGCATTTT.

V usage is TRBV25-1 and J usage is TRBJ1-5, with a possible D match to TRBD1 (5 bases). This CDR3 is built from 17 residues. Germline loops: CDR1 MGHDK, CDR2 SYGVNS. V gave up 10 bases and J gave up 4 bases, with 26 bases separating them. The CDR3 DNA is TGTGCCAAGCAAAGGTGGGACGACACTGCCTCTAATCAGCCCCAGCATTTT. This encodes CAKQRWDDTASNQPQHF.

This clonotype was counted once. This rearrangement joins TRBV12-3 or TRBV12-4 to TRBJ1-4; weak D call: TRBD1 (6 bases). The germline V and J ends were trimmed by 6 bases and 6 bases, with 20 bases remaining between them. This CDR3 contains 16 residues. The CDR3 sequence: CASRGGAGTSYEKLFF. The CDR3 DNA follows: TGTGCCAGCAGAGGGGGGGCCGGGACTTCCTATGAAAAACTGTTTTTT.

This clonotype was counted only a few times. The CDR3 bases are TGTGCCAGCAGTGAAGCGGGAGTTAGGGCATTTGAGCAGTTCTTC. Its translation is CASSEAGVRAFEQFF. The chain recombines TRBV6-5 with TRBJ2-1; TRBD2 matches at 8 bases. The CDR3 length is 15 residues. With 5 bases clipped from V and 9 bases from J, the junction kept 12 bases outside the gene matches. Germline lookup yields CDR1 MNHEY and CDR2 SVGAGI.

The CDR3 here is CASATESREAAQFF. In DNA form, the CDR3 reads TGTGCCAGCGCCACGGAATCACGGGAGGCGGCGCAGTTCTTC. V usage is TRBV7-3 and J usage is TRBJ2-1; 7 positions agree with TRBD2. CDR3 length: 14 residues. Germline V gene lookup returns CDR1 SGHTA and CDR2 FQGTGA. J lost 12 bases, V lost 8 bases, and 16 bases had no gene match.

The rearrangement uses TRBV27 and TRBJ1-1; perhaps TRBD1 as D (5 bases). Deletions cut 1 base from V and 2 bases from J, with 8 bases between. The CDR3 totals 14 residues. Germline V gives CDR1 MNHEY, CDR2 SMNVEV (reference sequence). The CDR3 DNA reads as TGTGCCAGCAGTTTATATGACAGCAACACTGAAGCTTTCTTT. This translates into CASSLYDSNTEAFF.

Ten or more counts support this clonotype. V is TRBV6-6 and J is TRBJ2-5; 7 positions match TRBD1. CDR1 and CDR2 (germline): MNHNY, SVGAGI (reference sequence). This CDR3 contains 18 residues. This chain's CDR3 is CALVGGYRDRTNQETQYF. DNA for the CDR3: TGTGCACTCGTAGGGGGTTACCGGGACAGAACCAACCAAGAGACCCAGTACTTC.

This chain joins TRBV5-1 and TRBJ2-5, with TRBD2 as a possible D gene (5 bases). The V end lost 4 bases, the J end lost 4 bases, and 14 bases lay between the germline ends. Germline CDR1 is SGHRS and CDR2 is YFSETQ. CDR3 size: 14 residues. The chain's CDR3 is CASSPRGLGETQYF. CDR3 coding DNA: TGCGCCAGCAGCCCTCGGGGTTTGGGAGAGACCCAGTACTTC.

The chain combines TRBV20-1 with TRBJ1-4; D is possibly TRBD1 (6 bases). Germline V gene sequence: CDR1 DFQATT, CDR2 SNEGSKA (reference sequence). The CDR3 consists of 14 residues. Trimming shortened V by 5 bases and J by 7 bases, and 17 bases separated the two germline ends. This CDR3 reads CSAPLGALSEKLFF. CDR3 sequence (DNA): TGCAGTGCTCCCCTGGGGGCCTTGAGTGAAAAACTGTTTTTT.

The chain carries TRBV18 and TRBJ2-1; D possibly uses TRBD1 or TRBD2 (5 bases each). Germline loops: CDR1 KGHSH, CDR2 LQKENI. V lost 4 bases to trimming and J lost 3 bases, with 16 bases between them. The CDR3 sequence is 16 residues long. Here the CDR3 DNA reads TGTGCCAGCTCACGATTTCCCGGGACCAACTACAATGAGCAGTTCTTC. This sequence encodes CASSRFPGTNYNEQFF.

This clonotype was seen only a few times. Here the CDR3 DNA reads TGTGCCAGCTCACCAGGGACGGAGGGAAGAAACACCATATATTTT. Translation: CASSPGTEGRNTIYF. The J gene is TRBJ1-3, the V gene TRBV18; maybe TRBD1 (5 bases). Between the trimmed V and J ends, which lost 2 bases and 5 bases, there was a span of 13 bases. Germline V gene sequence: CDR1 KGHSH, CDR2 LQKENI. There are 15 residues in the CDR3.